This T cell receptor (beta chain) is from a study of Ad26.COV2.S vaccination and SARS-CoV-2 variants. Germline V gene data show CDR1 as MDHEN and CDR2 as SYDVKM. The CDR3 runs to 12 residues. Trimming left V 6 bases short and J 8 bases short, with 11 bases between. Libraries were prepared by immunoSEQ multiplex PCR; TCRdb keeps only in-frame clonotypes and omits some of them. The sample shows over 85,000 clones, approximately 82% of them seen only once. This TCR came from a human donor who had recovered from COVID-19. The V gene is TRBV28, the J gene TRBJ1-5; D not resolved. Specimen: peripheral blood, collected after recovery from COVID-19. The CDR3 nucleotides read TGTGCCAGCAGCCGCAATGGGGAGCCCCAGCATTTT. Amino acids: CASSRNGEPQHF.